Listed below are T cell receptor beta chains from one sample, sequenced in a study of blood T cell repertoires in COVID-19. The repertoire was sequenced with immunoSEQ multiplex PCR; TCRdb's copy has only in-frame clones and lacks some. The sample consists of roughly 280,000 clones, around 91% of them appearing once. The sequenced sample consisted of PBMCs or T cells enriched from blood (not recorded which). All receptors come from a woman aged 18-29 years who had recovered from COVID-19. Each CDR3 is given with its conserved first and last residue. D genes are given only for firm matches. Some rows mark clone size as missing; the rest say once, few, many or name a class of expanded clone.

V gene	clone size	D gene	J gene	CDR3 protein	CDR3 DNA
TRBV20-1	.	.	TRBJ1-1	CSAEENTEAFF	TGCAGTGCGGAGGAGAACACTGAAGCTTTCTTT
TRBV5-5	.	.	TRBJ2-2	CASSLTETGELFF	TGTGCCAGCAGCCTTACAGAGACCGGGGAGCTGTTTTTT
TRBV7-9	.	.	TRBJ1-6	CASSRDTGSDSPLHF	TGTGCCAGCAGCCGGGATACAGGGTCGGATTCACCCCTCCACTTT
TRBV15	.	TRBD2	TRBJ2-7	CATSRDRGGRLEQYF	TGTGCCACCAGCAGAGATCGCGGGGGTCGTTTGGAGCAGTACTTC
TRBV3-1/TRBV3-2	.	.	TRBJ1-2	CASGQLGYGYTF	TGTGCCAGCGGACAGCTAGGCTATGGCTACACCTTC
TRBV5-1	.	TRBD1	TRBJ2-7	CASSLQSGTVQYF	TGCGCCAGCAGCTTGCAATCCGGGACAGTGCAGTACTTC
TRBV7-8	once	TRBD2	TRBJ2-7	CASSFSSGGTYEQYF	TGTGCCAGCAGCTTTTCTAGCGGGGGTACCTACGAGCAGTACTTC
TRBV29-1	once	TRBD1	TRBJ2-6	CSVEGETGGAGANVLTF	TGCAGCGTTGAGGGTGAGACAGGGGGTGCTGGGGCCAACGTCCTGACTTTC
TRBV7-6	.	TRBD2	TRBJ2-5	CASSVRPAGLGETQYF	TGTGCCAGCAGCGTAAGGCCAGCGGGACTAGGAGAGACCCAGTACTTC
TRBV10-1	.	.	TRBJ2-7	CASSRGLDEQYF	TGCGCCAGCAGTCGGGGACTGGACGAGCAGTACTTC
TRBV5-1	.	TRBD1	TRBJ1-5	CASSIRQGSNQPQHF	TGCGCCAGCAGCATAAGACAGGGTAGCAATCAGCCCCAGCATTTT
TRBV12-5	.	.	TRBJ1-1	CASGLPFLPGAFF	TGTGCTAGTGGTTTGCCATTCCTGCCCGGAGCTTTCTTT
TRBV5-1	.	TRBD1	TRBJ1-1	CASSRGQGNTEAFF	TGCGCCAGCAGCCGCGGACAGGGAAACACTGAAGCTTTCTTT
TRBV10-3	.	.	TRBJ2-7	CAISEDLTTYEQYF	TGTGCCATCAGTGAGGACTTGACCACCTACGAGCAGTACTTC
TRBV4-2	.	.	TRBJ2-2	CASSHLQGSRTGELFF	TGTGCCAGCAGCCACTTACAGGGATCACGCACCGGGGAGCTGTTTTTT
TRBV4-1	.	.	TRBJ2-7	CASSQDSGTSIEQYF	TGCGCCAGCAGCCAAGATTCTGGGACTTCTATCGAGCAGTACTTC
TRBV7-9	.	.	TRBJ1-2	CASSPLVGQWGSGYTF	TGTGCCAGCAGCCCCCTCGTCGGACAGTGGGGGAGCGGCTACACCTTC
TRBV20-1	.	.	TRBJ1-2	CSVRVERGYTF	TGCAGTGTCCGGGTGGAGAGAGGCTACACCTTC
TRBV2	.	TRBD2	TRBJ2-7	CASSELASGGYEQYF	TGTGCCAGCAGTGAACTGGCTAGCGGGGGTTACGAGCAGTACTTC
TRBV24-1	.	TRBD1	TRBJ2-3	CATIPGQGHQRGADTQYF	TGTGCCACGATACCGGGACAGGGACACCAGCGGGGCGCAGATACGCAGTATTTT
TRBV21-1	.	.	TRBJ2-3	CASTPGADTQYF	TGTGCCAGCACCCCGGGGGCAGATACGCAGTATTTT
TRBV11-2	.	TRBD1	TRBJ1-6	CASSLDRAGSPLHF	TGTGCCAGCAGCTTGGACAGGGCAGGTTCACCCCTCCACTTT
TRBV3-1/TRBV3-2	.	TRBD2	TRBJ2-5	CASSPRLAGDEETQYF	TGTGCCAGCAGCCCGCGACTAGCGGGGGACGAAGAGACCCAGTACTTC
TRBV18	.	TRBD2	TRBJ2-2	CTSSPRGGLALTGELFF	TGTACCAGCTCACCCAGGGGAGGACTAGCCCTAACCGGGGAGCTGTTTTTT
TRBV28	.	.	TRBJ1-2	CASSQTGIGGYTF	TGTGCCAGCAGTCAAACGGGGATAGGAGGCTACACCTTC
TRBV10-1	.	TRBD1	TRBJ2-7	CASTGQGPEQYF	TGCGCCAGCACCGGACAGGGACCCGAGCAGTACTTC
TRBV13	.	TRBD2	TRBJ2-5	CASSDRSGGAGGQYF	TGTGCCAGCAGCGACCGTAGCGGGGGGGCGGGTGGCCAGTACTTC
TRBV5-1	once	.	TRBJ2-3	CASSQGQGTDTQYF	TGCGCCAGCAGCCAGGGGCAGGGGACAGATACGCAGTATTTT
TRBV28	.	.	TRBJ2-1	CASSARAYNEQFF	TGTGCCAGCAGTGCGCGGGCTTACAATGAGCAGTTCTTC
TRBV7-9	.	TRBD2	TRBJ2-5	CASSSPGGQETQYF	TGTGCCAGCAGCTCCCCGGGGGGGCAAGAGACCCAGTACTTC
TRBV4-2	.	.	TRBJ2-7	CASSQASSYEQYF	TGTGCCAGCAGCCAAGCGAGCTCCTACGAGCAGTACTTC
TRBV6-5	.	TRBD1	TRBJ2-5	CASSLEGAWETQYF	TGTGCCAGCAGCCTTGAGGGGGCATGGGAGACCCAGTACTTC
TRBV6-4	.	TRBD2	TRBJ2-2	CASSPAGGTGELFF	TGTGCCAGCAGTCCTGCGGGGGGGACCGGGGAGCTGTTTTTT
TRBV7-6	.	TRBD1	TRBJ1-4	CASSAWAGTGTEKLFF	TGTGCCAGCAGCGCCTGGGCTGGGACAGGGACTGAAAAACTGTTTTTT
TRBV7-6	.	.	TRBJ1-6	CASSLPGVNSPLHF	TGTGCCAGCAGCCTCCCAGGGGTCAATTCACCCCTCCACTTT
TRBV6-6	.	.	TRBJ1-2	CASSYGQGGGYTF	TGTGCCAGCAGTTACGGGCAGGGAGGCGGCTACACCTTC
TRBV20-1	.	TRBD2	TRBJ2-7	CSASRRGATYEQYF	TGCAGTGCTAGTAGGCGGGGGGCAACCTACGAGCAGTACTTC
TRBV30	.	.	TRBJ1-2	CAWNGGRPYGYTF	TGTGCCTGGAACGGGGGGCGCCCCTATGGCTACACCTTC
TRBV21-1	.	.	TRBJ2-4	CASSKGTGENIQYF	TGTGCCAGCAGCAAAGGGACGGGAGAAAACATTCAGTACTTC
TRBV7-8	.	.	TRBJ2-3	CASSSLVGDTQYF	TGTGCCAGCAGCTCCCTTGTGGGCGATACGCAGTATTTT
TRBV29-1	.	.	TRBJ1-2	CSAVQGSGYTF	TGCAGCGCCGTACAGGGAAGTGGCTACACCTTC
TRBV29-1	.	TRBD2	TRBJ2-5	CSGALAGGQETQYF	TGCAGTGGGGCCCTAGCGGGGGGCCAAGAGACCCAGTACTTC
TRBV27	once	.	TRBJ1-1	CASSPQVNTEAFF	TGTGCCAGCAGTCCACAGGTGAACACTGAAGCTTTCTTT
TRBV7-9	.	.	TRBJ1-3	CASSPGSSGNTIYF	TGTGCCAGCAGCCCGGGATCTTCTGGAAACACCATATATTTT
TRBV7-9	.	.	TRBJ1-1	CASSLRGRNTEAFF	TGTGCCAGCAGCTTAAGGGGAAGGAACACTGAAGCTTTCTTT
TRBV28	.	.	TRBJ1-1	CASRNSLNTEAFF	TGTGCCAGCAGGAACAGCTTGAACACTGAAGCTTTCTTT
TRBV12-3/TRBV12-4	.	.	TRBJ2-2	CASDSRTGELFF	TGTGCCAGCGACAGTCGTACCGGGGAGCTGTTTTTT
TRBV10-1	once	TRBD2	TRBJ2-4	CASKGTSTSLAKNIQYF	TGCGCCAGCAAAGGGACTAGCACTTCCTTAGCCAAAAACATTCAGTACTTC